Reported below is one TCR beta chain. The CDR3 does not end in the conserved phenylalanine or tryptophan, so this is likely a read error. It is unclear where the CDR3 begins or ends on the DNA, so no DNA is shown, and the CDR3 is as TCRdb lists it. This entry comes from a study of shared clonotypes between healthy human individuals. Donors were healthy HIV-negative adults without recent acute infections or vaccinations. Here immunoSEQ multiplex PCR was the method, and the copy in TCRdb shows in-frame clones only, minus some. This table holds 2,500,000 or so clones, about nine tenths found once. Germline V gene lookup returns CDR1 SQVTM and CDR2 ANQGSEA. The CDR3 extends over 9 residues, inclusive of both ends.

The sequence was collected from a man aged 18 to 29 in good health. Some clones in this sample may be carry-over from other donors' samples. The specimen was naive CD4+ T cells from PBMCs. Subset of the sample: CD45RA+ positively selected. This chain uses TRBV29-1 with TRBJ1-1. The CDR3 spells CSVSPQLAL.